Listed here are 22 T cell receptor beta chains from one sample, sequenced in a study of blood T cell repertoires in COVID-19. Generated by immunoSEQ multiplex PCR, the TCRdb table keeps only in-frame clones and is missing some. This table holds around 290,000 clones, 75% to 90% found once. Material for sequencing was peripheral blood. The receptors shown here come from a woman between 65 and 79 years old with COVID-19, enrolled during active disease.

The genes are TRBV6-6 and TRBJ1-3; no clear D gene. CDR3 length: 12 amino acids. Germline CDR1 is MNHNY and CDR2 is SVGAGI (reference sequence). V shed 2 bases and J shed 4 bases, with 3 bases lying between them. The CDR3 DNA reads TGTGCCAGCAGTTACGAGGGAAACACCATATATTTT. It is translated as CASSYEGNTIYF.

The chain has TRBV24-1 and TRBJ2-2, with TRBD2 as a possible D gene (6 bases). In germline, CDR1 is KGHDR, CDR2 SFDVKD. The V and J ends lost 4 bases and 2 bases respectively, with 16 bases between them. The CDR3 covers 17 residues. The CDR3 coding sequence is TGTGCCACCAGTGAGGCGGCCGGGGGACCCAACACCGGGGAGCTGTTTTTT. It yields the protein CATSEAAGGPNTGELFF.

The CDR3 bases are TGTGCCAGTAGTTTTCAGCGGGGGTCCCCAGATACGCAGTATTTT. Translating gives CASSFQRGSPDTQYF. The gene calls are TRBV19 and TRBJ2-3; 8 bases agree with TRBD2. Germline assignment: CDR1 LNHDA and CDR2 SQIVND (reference sequence). Germline trimming cut 5 bases from V and 4 bases from J; bases unmatched to any gene: 8. This CDR3 is 15 amino acids long.

The chain has TRBV10-3 and TRBJ2-2, with 11 bases lining up with TRBD1. The CDR3 is 15 residues long. Per germline, CDR1 ENHRY and CDR2 SYGVKD. V shed 6 bases and J 6 bases; nucleotides not matched to a gene: 6. CDR3 loop: CAIRPGTGGPGELFF. CDR3 DNA sequence: TGTGCCATCAGACCCGGGACAGGGGGTCCCGGGGAGCTGTTTTTT.

The chain combines TRBV24-1 with TRBJ2-3, with D tentatively TRBD1 (5 bases). The germline V gene has CDR1 KGHDR and CDR2 SFDVKD. V was shortened by 9 bases and J by 6 bases, with 9 bases between the two germline ends. CDR3 size: 11 residues. CDR3 loop: CATSRADTQYF. The CDR3 DNA sequence: TGTGCCACCTCCAGGGCGGATACGCAGTATTTT.

Many counts were recorded for this clone. The rearrangement uses TRBV11-2 and TRBJ1-2; D unclear. Germline CDR1 reads SGHAT; CDR2 reads FQNNGV. Trimming cost V 5 bases and J 6 bases, with 22 bases left between them. The CDR3 is 16 residues long. As DNA, the CDR3 is TGTGCCAGCAGCCACCTCGCGGGGTCGGCAGGTGATGGCTACACCTTC. Translating gives CASSHLAGSAGDGYTF.

A word on this clone: Other DNA sequences in this specimen translate into the identical CDR3. The genes are TRBV30 and TRBJ1-5; no definite D call. The V end lost 2 bases, the J end lost 0 bases, and 5 bases lay between the germline ends. The CDR3 totals 13 residues. The germline V gene encodes CDR1 GTSNPN and CDR2 SVGIG (reference sequence). For the CDR3, the DNA is TGTGCCTGGAGTCGCAGTAGCAATCAGCCCCAGCATTTT. Protein: CAWSRSSNQPQHF.

This clone appeared a single time. This chain uses TRBV11-2 with TRBJ2-3, with 11 positions matching TRBD2. The germline CDR1 and CDR2 sequences are SGHAT and FQNNGV. This CDR3 comprises 15 residues. J was trimmed by 7 bases and V by 11 bases; bases with no gene match: 14. For the CDR3, the DNA is TGTGCCGGATCAAAGCTTAGCGGGGGGGCAAATACGCAGTATTTT. Protein product: CAGSKLSGGANTQYF. Full variable domain (outside the CDR3, taken from reference TRBV11-2 and TRBJ2-3): EAGVAQSPRYKIIEKRQSVAFWCNPISGHATLYWYQQILGQGPKLLIQFQNNGVVDDSQLPKDRFSAERLKGVDSTLKIQPAKLEDSAVYLCAGSKLSGGANTQYFGPGTRLTVL.

V gene TRBV5-6 combines with J gene TRBJ1-4; D gene unclear. V was clipped by 0 bases and J by 7 bases, with 16 bases between them. The CDR3 length is 16 residues. Germline-derived CDR1 and CDR2 are SGHDT and YYEEEE. CDR3 sequence: CASSLAQSGNGEKLFF. In nucleotides, the CDR3 is TGTGCCAGCAGCTTGGCGCAATCGGGGAACGGTGAAAAACTGTTTTTT. The full variable domain, rest sourced from reference TRBV5-6 and TRBJ1-4, is DAGVTQSPTHLIKTRGQQVTLRCSPKSGHDTVSWYQQALGQGPQFIFQYYEEEERQRGNFPDRFSGHQFPNYSSELNVNALLLGDSALYLCASSLAQSGNGEKLFFGSGTQLSVL.

V is TRBV12-5 and J is TRBJ2-3; tentative D call: TRBD1 (5 bases). V was cut by 3 bases and J by 6 bases, with 10 bases left in between. CDR1 LGHNT and CDR2 FRNRAP come from the germline V gene. The CDR3 loop spans 13 amino acids. CDR3 protein: CASGLTGSDTQYF. CDR3 nucleotides: TGTGCTAGTGGTTTAACAGGAAGCGATACGCAGTATTTT.

This chain joins TRBV13 and TRBJ2-7; D not certain. This CDR3 contains 12 residues. CDR1 is PRHDT, CDR2 FYEKMQ, per germline (reference sequence). Trimming removed 4 bases from V and 2 bases from J, with 6 bases in between. The CDR3 DNA reads TGTGCCAGCAGCTCTCCCGCCTACGAGCAGTACTTC. Translating it yields CASSSPAYEQYF.

The V and J genes are TRBV6-5 and TRBJ1-1; TRBD1 is a possible D gene (6 bases). Germline CDR1 reads MNHEY; CDR2 reads SVGAGI. The CDR3 loop spans 14 amino acids. Trimming pared 2 bases from V and 3 bases from J, leaving 10 bases between. The DNA for the CDR3 is TGTGCCAGCAGTTACCAACAGGGTTACACTGAAGCTTTCTTT. Its translation: CASSYQQGYTEAFF.

This clone showed up just once. The chain uses TRBV4-3 and TRBJ1-2; D not resolved. Trimming shortened V by 0 bases and J by 1 base, and 9 bases separated the two germline ends. The germline gives CDR1 LGHNA, CDR2 YSLEER. The CDR3 extends over 15 amino acids. CDR3 sequence: CASSQDLAFNYGYTF. The CDR3 nucleotides read TGCGCCAGCAGCCAAGATTTAGCTTTTAACTATGGCTACACCTTC.

The chain recombines TRBV19 with TRBJ2-7; D might be TRBD2 (6 bases). Trimming shortened V by 5 bases and J by 2 bases, and 16 bases separated the two germline ends. CDR1 and CDR2 from the germline V gene are LNHDA and SQIVND (reference sequence). This CDR3 contains 15 residues. CDR3 protein: CASSASSANPYEQYF. The CDR3 nucleotides read TGTGCCAGTAGTGCGTCTAGCGCAAATCCCTACGAGCAGTACTTC.

The gene calls are TRBV6-6 and TRBJ2-1; TRBD2 matches at 12 bases. The CDR3 has 16 amino acids. The germline V gene has CDR1 MNHNY and CDR2 SVGAGI (reference sequence). The J segment lost 4 bases and the V segment lost 8 bases, leaving 9 bases of the junction unmatched. CDR3 coding DNA: TGTGCCAGCTCTAGCGGGGGGGTATCATCGTACAATGAGCAGTTCTTC. It translates to CASSSGGVSSYNEQFF.

This rearrangement joins TRBV10-3 to TRBJ2-1; 10 nucleotides align to TRBD2. V lost 3 bases to trimming and J lost 8 bases; unmatched junction nucleotides: 13. The CDR3 totals 17 residues. The V gene's germline CDR1 is ENHRY and CDR2 SYGVKD. The CDR3 spells CAISDRQAGGPEDEQFF. The CDR3 coding sequence is TGTGCCATCAGTGATAGACAAGCGGGGGGGCCGGAGGATGAGCAGTTCTTC.

J is TRBJ1-4 and V is TRBV18, with D maybe TRBD1 (5 bases). CDR1 and CDR2 from the germline V gene are KGHSH and LQKENI. The V end lost 4 bases, the J end lost 6 bases, and 15 bases lay between the germline ends. The CDR3 runs 15 residues. The CDR3 region is CASSRSEGTYEKLFF. In DNA form, the CDR3 reads TGTGCCAGCTCACGCTCGGAGGGGACTTATGAAAAACTGTTTTTT.

The chain links TRBV10-3 to TRBJ2-3; tentative D call: TRBD2 (6 bases). Trimming stripped 7 bases from V and 1 base from J, with 9 bases between. This CDR3 spans 13 amino acids. Germline CDR1 and CDR2: ENHRY and SYGVKD. The CDR3 DNA sequence: TGTGCCATCACCTTAGCGGGCACAGATACGCAGTATTTT. Its translation: CAITLAGTDTQYF.

V and J are TRBV5-8 and TRBJ2-1; D is possibly TRBD2 (6 bases). Germline CDR1 is SGHTS and CDR2 is YDEGEE. The CDR3 sequence is 14 residues long. V was pared by 5 bases and J by 3 bases, with 12 bases between. CDR3 sequence reads: CASRPRGNYNEQFF. The CDR3 DNA sequence: TGTGCCAGCAGGCCTCGGGGGAACTACAATGAGCAGTTCTTC. Full variable domain (remainder filled in from reference TRBV5-8 and TRBJ2-1): EAGVTQSPTHLIKTRGQQATLRCSPISGHTSVYWYQQALGLGLQFLLWYDEGEERNRGNFPPRFSGRQFPNYSSELNVNALELEDSALYLCASRPRGNYNEQFFGPGTRLTVL.

This clone was seen a single time. V gene TRBV5-1 combines with J gene TRBJ1-2; the D is unclear. V was cut by 0 bases and J by 4 bases, with 19 bases left in between. Looked up from germline, CDR1 is SGHRS and CDR2 is YFSETQ. The CDR3 spans 17 residues. CDR3 coding DNA: TGCGCCAGCAGCTTGGTACTACCGGGCGGGCCGAGCTATGGCTACACCTTC. Its protein product is CASSLVLPGGPSYGYTF.

The chain recombines TRBV5-6 with TRBJ2-1; D might be TRBD2 (6 bases). This CDR3 is 15 amino acids long. Trimming left V 4 bases short and J 0 bases short, with 11 bases between. The V gene's germline CDR1 is SGHDT and CDR2 YYEEEE. CDR3 sequence reads: CASSLRGGSYNEQFF. CDR3 coding DNA: TGTGCCAGCAGCCTGCGGGGTGGCTCCTACAATGAGCAGTTCTTC.

V and J are TRBV9 and TRBJ2-1; 12 bases agree with TRBD2. This CDR3 is built from 14 residues. Germline CDR1 SGDLS, CDR2 YYNGEE. Trimming removed 6 bases from V and 2 bases from J; junction bases left unmatched: 0. CDR3 region: CASTSGGAYNEQFF. In nucleotides, the CDR3 is TGTGCCAGCACTAGCGGGGGGGCCTACAATGAGCAGTTCTTC.